This T cell receptor beta chain was recorded in a study of T-cell memory formation after mild COVID-19. Across the whole study: The two donors had largely donor-specific TCR clusters. General study findings and limits: The SARS-CoV-2 specificity of second-wave clones reaching peak at day 37 remained unverified. CM and EM subsets held most contracting CD4+ clones; EMRA held CD8+ ones.

TCRdb re-analysed the 5' RACE reads in MiXCR, keeping a single row per CDR3 protein. The data hold 450,000 to 650,000 distinct CDR3 sequences, with more than 15% observed a single time. Of note for this clonotype: Antigen specificity is unknown.

This TCR was recovered from an adult woman who had mild COVID-19 (a few samples of this study predate the infection). Cell type and time point are not known. The source material was PBMCs or a T cell subset sorted from them (not recorded which).

This CDR3 is CAWGETANEQFF. The DNA of the CDR3 is TGTGCCTGGGGGGAGACTGCAAATGAGCAGTTCTTC. The rearrangement uses TRBV30 and TRBJ2-1; D perhaps matches TRBD2 (5 bases). V gave up 5 bases and J gave up 7 bases, with 12 bases separating them. Germline V gene data show CDR1 as GTSNPN and CDR2 as SVGIG (reference sequence). This CDR3 is 12 amino acids long. Full variable domain (remainder filled in from reference TRBV30 and TRBJ2-1): SQTIHQWPATLVQPVGSPLSLECTVEGTSNPNLYWYRQAAGRGLQLLFYSVGIGQISSEVPQNLSASRPQDRQFILSSKKLLLSDSGFYLCAWGETANEQFFGPGTRLTVL.